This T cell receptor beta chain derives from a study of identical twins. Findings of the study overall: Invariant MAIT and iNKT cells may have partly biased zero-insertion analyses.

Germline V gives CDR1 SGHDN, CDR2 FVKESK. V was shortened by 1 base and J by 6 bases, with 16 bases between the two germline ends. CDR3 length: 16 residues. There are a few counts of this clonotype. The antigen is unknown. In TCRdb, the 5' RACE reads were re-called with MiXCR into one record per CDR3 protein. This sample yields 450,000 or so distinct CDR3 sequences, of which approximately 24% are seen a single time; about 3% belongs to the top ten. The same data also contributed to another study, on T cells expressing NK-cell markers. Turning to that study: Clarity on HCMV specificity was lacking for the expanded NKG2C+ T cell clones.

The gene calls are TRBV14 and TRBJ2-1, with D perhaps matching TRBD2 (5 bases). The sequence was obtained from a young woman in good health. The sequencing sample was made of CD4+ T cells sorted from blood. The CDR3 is CASSQGLQRWVNEQFF. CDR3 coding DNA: TGTGCCAGCAGCCAAGGATTACAGCGGTGGGTCAATGAGCAGTTCTTC.